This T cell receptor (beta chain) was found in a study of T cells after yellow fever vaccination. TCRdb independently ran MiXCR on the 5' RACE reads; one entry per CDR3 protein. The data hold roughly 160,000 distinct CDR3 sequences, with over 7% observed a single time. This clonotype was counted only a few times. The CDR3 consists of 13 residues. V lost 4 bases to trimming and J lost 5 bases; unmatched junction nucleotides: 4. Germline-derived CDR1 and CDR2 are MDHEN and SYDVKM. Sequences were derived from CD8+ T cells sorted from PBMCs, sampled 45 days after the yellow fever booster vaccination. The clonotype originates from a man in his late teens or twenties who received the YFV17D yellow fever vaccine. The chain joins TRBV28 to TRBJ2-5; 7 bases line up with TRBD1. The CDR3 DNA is TGTGCCAGCAGTTCCGACAGGGAGGAGACCCAGTACTTC. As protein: CASSSDREETQYF.